The present T cell receptor beta chain was sequenced within a study of T cell responses to AZD1222 COVID-19 vaccine. General study points: Clonal diversity may have been underestimated in mostly white British donors. CD4 TCRs linked to vaccination spanned spike, dominating at 160-218 and 743-854.

As concerns this clone: Its antigen is still unknown.

The assay was immunoSEQ multiplex PCR, and TCRdb's table has in-frame clones only and misses some. Among 120,000 to 150,000 clones listed, roughly nine tenths were seen once. Germline values: CDR1 SGHRS, CDR2 YFSETQ. Trimming took 0 bases from V and 5 from J; bases not matched to a gene: 6. This CDR3 comprises 15 residues. The source is an adult who received the AZD1222 COVID-19 vaccine. The input for sequencing was peripheral blood, taken 28 days after the second AZD1222 dose. This rearrangement joins TRBV5-1 to TRBJ2-5, with 8 bases lining up with TRBD2. The CDR3 DNA reads TGCGCCAGCAGCTTGGTTGGCGGGAGGAGGGAGACCCAGTACTTC. The encoded protein is CASSLVGGRRETQYF.